These 5 T cell receptor beta chains share one sample of origin, sequenced in a study of cytomegalovirus exposure and HLA in healthy donors. PCR involved 60 Vbeta and 13 Jbeta primers. Assay: immunoSEQ multiplex PCR; the TCRdb copy retains only in-frame clones and omits some. The sample gives 100,000 to 150,000 clones, approximately 72% of which show up once; about 3% is in the top ten. Material for sequencing was PBMCs. These receptors all come from a human donor in good health.

This chain uses TRBV5-6 with TRBJ2-7; TRBD1 matches at 9 bases. Germline values: CDR1 SGHDT, CDR2 YYEEEE. V was clipped by 4 bases and J by 2 bases; unmatched bases: 7. CDR3 size: 15 residues. CDR3 amino acids: CASSPGDRDTYEQYF. CDR3 sequence (DNA): TGTGCCAGCAGCCCGGGGGACAGGGACACCTACGAGCAGTACTTC.

J is TRBJ2-5 and V is TRBV28, with D possibly TRBD2 on 5 matching bases. This CDR3 is 13 amino acids long. Per germline, CDR1 MDHEN and CDR2 SYDVKM. The V gene lost 6 bases and the J gene lost 0 bases, with 8 bases spanning the gap. This chain's CDR3 is CASRDGDQETQYF. The CDR3 DNA reads as TGTGCCAGCAGAGACGGGGACCAAGAGACCCAGTACTTC.

This clone came up once. The V and J genes are TRBV12-5 and TRBJ1-1, with 7 bases that match TRBD1. CDR1 LGHNT and CDR2 FRNRAP come from the germline V gene. The CDR3 is 14 amino acids. Trimming cost V 6 bases and J 1 base; bases outside gene matches: 5. CDR3 in amino acids: CASGQGVGNTEAFF. Written as DNA, the CDR3 is TGTGCTAGTGGCCAGGGGGTGGGGAACACTGAAGCTTTCTTT.

CDR3 residues: CASTLFGDKNEKLFF. CDR3 nucleotide sequence: TGTGCCAGCACCCTGTTCGGGGATAAGAATGAAAAACTGTTTTTT. J is TRBJ1-4 and V is TRBV7-8; D ambiguous. V dropped 7 bases and J dropped 5 bases, with 17 bases sitting between them. Germline loops: CDR1 SGHVS, CDR2 FQNEAQ. This CDR3 spans 15 amino acids.

V usage is TRBV11-2 and J usage is TRBJ2-7; no definite D call. The CDR3 runs 15 residues. The V gene lost 3 bases and the J gene lost 2 bases, with 14 bases spanning the gap. The V gene's germline CDR1 is SGHAT and CDR2 FQNNGV. This chain's CDR3 is CASSFDSAHAYEQYF. The CDR3 nucleotides are TGTGCCAGCAGCTTCGACTCAGCGCACGCCTACGAGCAGTACTTC.